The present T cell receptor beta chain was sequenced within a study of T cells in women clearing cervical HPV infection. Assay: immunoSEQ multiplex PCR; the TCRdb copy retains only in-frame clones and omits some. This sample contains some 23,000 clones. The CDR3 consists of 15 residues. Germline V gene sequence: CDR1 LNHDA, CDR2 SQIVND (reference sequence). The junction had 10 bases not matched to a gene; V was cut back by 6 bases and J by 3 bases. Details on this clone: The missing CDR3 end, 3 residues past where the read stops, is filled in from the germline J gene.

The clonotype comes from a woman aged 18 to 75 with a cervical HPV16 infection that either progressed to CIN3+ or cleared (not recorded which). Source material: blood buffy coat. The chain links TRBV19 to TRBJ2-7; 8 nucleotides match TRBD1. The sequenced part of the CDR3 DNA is TGTGCCAGTAGGTTGGCGGGACAGGTATTCTACGAG. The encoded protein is CASRLAGQVFYE. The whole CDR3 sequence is CASRLAGQVFYEQYF.